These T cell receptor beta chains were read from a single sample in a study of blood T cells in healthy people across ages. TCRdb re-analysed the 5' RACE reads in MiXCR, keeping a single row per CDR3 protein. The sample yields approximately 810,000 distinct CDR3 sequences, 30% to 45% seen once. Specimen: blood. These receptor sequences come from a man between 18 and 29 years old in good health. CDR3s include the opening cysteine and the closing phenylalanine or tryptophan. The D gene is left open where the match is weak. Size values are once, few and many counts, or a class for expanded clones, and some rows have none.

DNA: TGTGCCAGCAGCTTAATAATAGATACGCAGTATTTT
CDR3: CASSLIIDTQYF
J: TRBJ2-3
D: -
V: TRBV7-2
size: -

DNA: TGTGCCAGTGTTACAGGGCCAAATCAGCCCCAGCATTTT
CDR3: CASVTGPNQPQHF
J: TRBJ1-5
D: -
V: TRBV2
size: few

DNA: TGTGCCAGCAGTTGGGGGGGGGACACTGAAGCTTTCTTT
CDR3: CASSWGGDTEAFF
J: TRBJ1-1
D: -
V: TRBV12-3/TRBV12-4
size: many

DNA: TGTGCCAGCAGCGTAGACGGGACGTTTAAGCAGTATTTT
CDR3: CASSVDGTFKQYF
J: TRBJ2-3
D: -
V: TRBV7-2
size: few

DNA: TGTGCCAGCAGCTTAGGCGGGAGGGCCCAAGAGACCCAGTACTTC
CDR3: CASSLGGRAQETQYF
J: TRBJ2-5
D: TRBD2
V: TRBV7-2
size: once

DNA: TGCGCCAGCAGCCAAGACCCAGGGTCGACTGGGGCCAACGTCCTGACTTTC
CDR3: CASSQDPGSTGANVLTF
J: TRBJ2-6
D: -
V: TRBV4-3
size: few

DNA: TGTGCCATCGCCAGTCCCTCTGAGGGGGCGGGTGAAAAACTGTTTTTT
CDR3: CAIASPSEGAGEKLFF
J: TRBJ1-4
D: TRBD1
V: TRBV10-3
size: many

DNA: TGCAGTGCCCTAACCGGACAGTACGATACGCAGTATTTT
CDR3: CSALTGQYDTQYF
J: TRBJ2-3
D: -
V: TRBV20-1
size: -

DNA: TGTGCCAGCAGTTCGTCCCTTACCTACGAGCAGTACTTC
CDR3: CASSSSLTYEQYF
J: TRBJ2-7
D: -
V: TRBV12-3/TRBV12-4
size: -

DNA: TGTGCCAGCAGCGTATGCGGACCCGCAATCTGCTACGAGCAGTACTTC
CDR3: CASSVCGPAICYEQYF
J: TRBJ2-7
D: -
V: TRBV9
size: -

DNA: TGTTCCAGCAGCTTAGGCGGACCCCACTTAGAGACCCAGTACTTC
CDR3: CSSSLGGPHLETQYF
J: TRBJ2-5
D: -
V: TRBV7-9
size: -

DNA: TGTGCCGGCAGCTTATCACTAGCGGGCAATACGCAGTATTTT
CDR3: CAGSLSLAGNTQYF
J: TRBJ2-3
D: TRBD2
V: TRBV7-2
size: -

DNA: TGTGCCAGCAGTCCCCCGAGGTGGGAGGTCTACAATGAGCAGTACTTC
CDR3: CASSPPRWEVYNEQYF
J: TRBJ2-7
D: -
V: TRBV12-3/TRBV12-4
size: -

DNA: TGTGCCAGCAGCCAAGGGGAAGACAGTCCGAACACTGAAGCTTTCTTT
CDR3: CASSQGEDSPNTEAFF
J: TRBJ1-1
D: -
V: TRBV4-2
size: -

DNA: TGCGCCAGCGGACTCGGGACAGGGGTTAATGAAAAACTGTTTTTT
CDR3: CASGLGTGVNEKLFF
J: TRBJ1-4
D: TRBD1
V: TRBV5-1
size: -

DNA: TGCAGCGTTGAGGGGACTTTCAACAATGAGCAGTTCTTC
CDR3: CSVEGTFNNEQFF
J: TRBJ2-1
D: -
V: TRBV29-1
size: many

DNA: TGTGCCAGCACCCTCGCCGAATTTGGCAATGAGCAGTTCTTC
CDR3: CASTLAEFGNEQFF
J: TRBJ2-1
D: -
V: TRBV6-6
size: -

DNA: TGTGCCTGGAGTGGTACACCTAACTATGGCTACACCTTC
CDR3: CAWSGTPNYGYTF
J: TRBJ1-2
D: -
V: TRBV30
size: few

DNA: TGTGCCAGCAGTTATGGGCACTACGAGCAGTACTTC
CDR3: CASSYGHYEQYF
J: TRBJ2-7
D: -
V: TRBV6-6
size: -

DNA: TGTGCCAGTAGTACCGCAGGGGCCACCACAGATACGCAGTATTTT
CDR3: CASSTAGATTDTQYF
J: TRBJ2-3
D: -
V: TRBV19
size: -

DNA: TGTGCCAGCACCCCAGATACGCAGTATTTT
CDR3: CASTPDTQYF
J: TRBJ2-3
D: -
V: TRBV12-3/TRBV12-4
size: -

DNA: TGTGCCAGCCTACTGTCCGCGACGGGAGCTTTCTTT
CDR3: CASLLSATGAFF
J: TRBJ1-1
D: -
V: TRBV6-6
size: -

DNA: TGTGCCAGCAGCACCCACCGGACAGGGGAGGCTTTCTTT
CDR3: CASSTHRTGEAFF
J: TRBJ1-1
D: TRBD1
V: TRBV7-2
size: -

DNA: TGCGCCAGCAGTGATACGGCGAGCTACACCTTC
CDR3: CASSDTASYTF
J: TRBJ1-2
D: -
V: TRBV10-2
size: -

DNA: TGTGCCAGCAGTTTGGGGCAGCCCTACGAGCAGTACTTC
CDR3: CASSLGQPYEQYF
J: TRBJ2-7
D: -
V: TRBV12-3/TRBV12-4
size: many

DNA: TGTGCCATCAACCCCCGGGGTAATTCACCCCTCCACTTT
CDR3: CAINPRGNSPLHF
J: TRBJ1-6
D: -
V: TRBV10-3
size: -

DNA: TGTGCCAGCTCACCAGGGGCTAGCGGGAGTATCGAGCAGTACTTC
CDR3: CASSPGASGSIEQYF
J: TRBJ2-7
D: TRBD2
V: TRBV18
size: -

DNA: TGTGCCAGCAGCCAAGTCGGGACCACAGGTGGGCAGTACTTC
CDR3: CASSQVGTTGGQYF
J: TRBJ2-7
D: -
V: TRBV14
size: few

DNA: TGCGCCAGCAGCCAAGAAACCGGGACAGATCATAATTCACCCCTCCACTTT
CDR3: CASSQETGTDHNSPLHF
J: TRBJ1-6
D: TRBD1
V: TRBV4-3
size: few

DNA: TGTGCCAGCAGTTACTCTGCAGAGCAAGAGACCCAGTACTTC
CDR3: CASSYSAEQETQYF
J: TRBJ2-5
D: -
V: TRBV6-6
size: few

DNA: TGCAGTGCCCCGACTGGGAGCTCCTACAATGAGCAGTTCTTC
CDR3: CSAPTGSSYNEQFF
J: TRBJ2-1
D: -
V: TRBV20-1
size: few